This T cell receptor (beta chain) emerged from a study of blood T cell repertoires in COVID-19. V was clipped by 8 bases and J by 8 bases; unmatched bases: 9. Germline CDR1 is SNHLY and CDR2 is FYNNEI. There are 13 residues in the CDR3. TCRdb's table, derived via immunoSEQ multiplex PCR, lists solely in-frame clones and lacks some. The table records about 170,000 clones, 83% of them present only once. The sample was PBMCs or T cells enriched from blood (not recorded which). This clonotype originated in a woman in her forties or fifties who had recovered from COVID-19. The V call is TRBV2, the J call TRBJ2-1; 7 nucleotides line up with TRBD2. CDR3 sequence (DNA): TGTGCCAGCGCGAGGGAGGGAGGGCATGAGCAGTTCTTC. Encoded protein: CASAREGGHEQFF.